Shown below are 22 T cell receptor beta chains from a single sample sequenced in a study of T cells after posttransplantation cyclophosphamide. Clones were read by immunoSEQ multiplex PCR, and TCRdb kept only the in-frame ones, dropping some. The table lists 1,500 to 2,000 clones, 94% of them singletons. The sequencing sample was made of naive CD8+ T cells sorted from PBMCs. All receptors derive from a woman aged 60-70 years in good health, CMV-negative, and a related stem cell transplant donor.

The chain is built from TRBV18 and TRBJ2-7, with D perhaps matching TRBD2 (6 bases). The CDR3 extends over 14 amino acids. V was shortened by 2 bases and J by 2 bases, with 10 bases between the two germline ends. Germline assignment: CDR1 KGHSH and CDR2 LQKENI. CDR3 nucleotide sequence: TGTGCCAGCTCACCATCGGGGGAGCCCTACGAGCAGTACTTC. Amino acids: CASSPSGEPYEQYF.

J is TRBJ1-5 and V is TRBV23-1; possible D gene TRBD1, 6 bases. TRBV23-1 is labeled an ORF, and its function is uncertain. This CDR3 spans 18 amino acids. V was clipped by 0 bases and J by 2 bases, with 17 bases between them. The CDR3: CASSQSPDRGDCNQPQHF. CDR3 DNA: TGCGCCAGCAGTCAATCCCCGGACAGAGGAGATTGCAATCAGCCCCAGCATTTT.

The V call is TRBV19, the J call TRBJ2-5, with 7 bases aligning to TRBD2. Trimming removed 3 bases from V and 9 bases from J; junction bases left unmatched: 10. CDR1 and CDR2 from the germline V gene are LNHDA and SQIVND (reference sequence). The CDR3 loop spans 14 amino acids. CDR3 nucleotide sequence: TGTGCCAGTAGTATCACCGGGGGGTCCGAGGCCCAGTACTTC. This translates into CASSITGGSEAQYF.

This chain's CDR3 is CACGGTDTQYF. The DNA of the CDR3 is TGTGCTTGTGGAGGCACAGATACGCAGTATTTT. The gene calls are TRBV30 and TRBJ2-3; D uncertain. Germline V gene sequence: CDR1 GTSNPN, CDR2 SVGIG (reference sequence). The CDR3 length is 11 residues.

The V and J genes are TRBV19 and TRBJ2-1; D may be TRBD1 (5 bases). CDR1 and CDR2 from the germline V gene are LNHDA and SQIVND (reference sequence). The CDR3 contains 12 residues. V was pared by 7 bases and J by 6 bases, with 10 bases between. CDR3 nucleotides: TGTGCCAGTAAGGCAGGGTTCAATGAGCAGTTCTTC. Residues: CASKAGFNEQFF.

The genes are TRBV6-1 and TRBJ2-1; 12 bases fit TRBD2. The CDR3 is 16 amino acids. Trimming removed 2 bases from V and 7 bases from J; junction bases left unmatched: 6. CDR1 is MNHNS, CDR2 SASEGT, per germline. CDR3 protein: CASSEYLAGGQNEQFF. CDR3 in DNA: TGTGCCAGCAGTGAATATCTAGCGGGAGGGCAAAATGAGCAGTTCTTC.

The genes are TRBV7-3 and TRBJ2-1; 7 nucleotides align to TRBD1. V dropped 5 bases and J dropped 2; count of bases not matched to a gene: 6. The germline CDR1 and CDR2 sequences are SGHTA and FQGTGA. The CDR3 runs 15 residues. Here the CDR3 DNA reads TGTGCCAGCAGCCCAGGGACAGCCGCCTACAATGAGCAGTTCTTC. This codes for CASSPGTAAYNEQFF.

The CDR3 region is CASSYQAPFTGYTF. The DNA of the CDR3 is TGTGCCAGCAGTTATCAGGCCCCGTTCACTGGCTACACCTTC. The chain uses TRBV6-5 and TRBJ1-2; D is unresolved. Trimming took 3 bases from V and 7 from J, leaving 15 bases between them. This CDR3 has 14 residues. The germline V gene encodes CDR1 MNHEY and CDR2 SVGAGI.

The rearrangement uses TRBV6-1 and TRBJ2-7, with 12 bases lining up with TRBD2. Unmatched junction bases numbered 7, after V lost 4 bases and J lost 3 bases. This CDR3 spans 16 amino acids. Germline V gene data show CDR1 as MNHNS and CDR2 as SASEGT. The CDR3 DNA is TGTGCCAGCAGTGTTCAGGGACTAGCGGGTTACTACGAGCAGTACTTC. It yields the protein CASSVQGLAGYYEQYF.

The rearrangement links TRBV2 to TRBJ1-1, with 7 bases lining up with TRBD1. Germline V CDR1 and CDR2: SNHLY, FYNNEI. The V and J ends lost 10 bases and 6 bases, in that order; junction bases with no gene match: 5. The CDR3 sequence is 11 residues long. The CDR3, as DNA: TGTGCCAAACAGGGGTTAGCTGAAGCTTTCTTT. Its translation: CAKQGLAEAFF.

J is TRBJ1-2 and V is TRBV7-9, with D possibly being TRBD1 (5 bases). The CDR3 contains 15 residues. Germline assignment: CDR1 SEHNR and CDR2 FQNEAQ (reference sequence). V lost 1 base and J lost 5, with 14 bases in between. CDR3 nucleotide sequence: TGTGCCAGCAGCTTAGGGGAAGTGACAGCATATGGCTACACCTTC. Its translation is CASSLGEVTAYGYTF.

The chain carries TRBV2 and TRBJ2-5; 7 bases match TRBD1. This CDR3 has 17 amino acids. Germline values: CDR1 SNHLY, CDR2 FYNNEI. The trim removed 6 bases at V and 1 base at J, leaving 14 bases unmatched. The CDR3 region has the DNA TGTGCCAGCAGGCCCGTCAAAGGACAGGAACCCCAAGAGACCCAGTACTTC. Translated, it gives CASRPVKGQEPQETQYF.

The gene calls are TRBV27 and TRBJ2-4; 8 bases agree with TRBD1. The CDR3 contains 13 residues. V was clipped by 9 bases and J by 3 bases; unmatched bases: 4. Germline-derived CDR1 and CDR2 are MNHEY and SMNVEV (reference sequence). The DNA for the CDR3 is TGTGCCAGAAAGACAGGGGACAAAAACATTCAGTACTTC. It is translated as CARKTGDKNIQYF.

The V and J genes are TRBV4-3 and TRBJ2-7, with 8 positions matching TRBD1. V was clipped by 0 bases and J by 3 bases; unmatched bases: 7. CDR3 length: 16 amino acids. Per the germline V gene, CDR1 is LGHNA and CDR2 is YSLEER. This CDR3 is CASSQESAGQGYEQYF. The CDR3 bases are TGCGCCAGCAGCCAAGAGTCGGCCGGACAGGGCTACGAGCAGTACTTC.

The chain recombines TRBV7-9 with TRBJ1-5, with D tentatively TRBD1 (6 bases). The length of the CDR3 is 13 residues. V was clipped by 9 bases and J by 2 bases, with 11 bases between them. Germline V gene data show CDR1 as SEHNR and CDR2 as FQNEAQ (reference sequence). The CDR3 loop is CASTSGGNQPQHF. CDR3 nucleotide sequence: TGTGCCAGTACGTCAGGGGGCAATCAGCCCCAGCATTTT.

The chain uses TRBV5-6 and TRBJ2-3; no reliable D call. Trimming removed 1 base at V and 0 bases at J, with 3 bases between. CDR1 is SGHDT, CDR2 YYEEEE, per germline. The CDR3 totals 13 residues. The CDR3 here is CASSLPSTDTQYF. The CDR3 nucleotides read TGTGCCAGCAGCTTGCCAAGCACAGATACGCAGTATTTT.

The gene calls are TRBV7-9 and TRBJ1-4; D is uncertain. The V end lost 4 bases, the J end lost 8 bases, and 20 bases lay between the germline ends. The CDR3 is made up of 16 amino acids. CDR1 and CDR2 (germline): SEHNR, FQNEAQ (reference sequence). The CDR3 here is CASSSADKEAEEKLFF. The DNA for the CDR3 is TGTGCCAGCAGCTCCGCCGACAAGGAGGCGGAGGAAAAACTGTTTTTT. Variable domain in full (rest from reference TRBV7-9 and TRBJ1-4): DTGVSQNPRHKITKRGQNVTFRCDPISEHNRLYWYRQTLGQGPEFLTYFQNEAQLEKSRLLSDRFSAERPKGSFSTLEIQRTEQGDSAMYLCASSSADKEAEEKLFFGSGTQLSVL.

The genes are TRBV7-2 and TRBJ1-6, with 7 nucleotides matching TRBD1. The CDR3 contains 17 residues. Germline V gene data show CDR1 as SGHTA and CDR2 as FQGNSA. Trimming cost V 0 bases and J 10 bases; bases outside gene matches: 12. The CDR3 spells CASSLAFGTGARSPLHF. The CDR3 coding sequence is TGTGCCAGCAGCTTAGCGTTCGGAACAGGGGCTCGGTCACCCCTCCACTTT.

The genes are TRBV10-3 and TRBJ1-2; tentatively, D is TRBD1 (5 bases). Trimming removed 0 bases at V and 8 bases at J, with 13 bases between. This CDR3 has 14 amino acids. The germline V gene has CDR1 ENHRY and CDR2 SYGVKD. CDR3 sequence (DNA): TGTGCCATCAGTGAGTCTCAGGGCTCCCAGGGCTACACCTTC. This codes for CAISESQGSQGYTF.

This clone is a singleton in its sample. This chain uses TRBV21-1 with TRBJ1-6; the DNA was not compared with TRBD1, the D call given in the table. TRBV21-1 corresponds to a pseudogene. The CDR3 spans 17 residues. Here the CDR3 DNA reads TGTGCCAGCAGCCGCTCCGGACAGTTCACCTATAATTCACCCCTCCACTTT. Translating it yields CASSRSGQFTYNSPLHF.

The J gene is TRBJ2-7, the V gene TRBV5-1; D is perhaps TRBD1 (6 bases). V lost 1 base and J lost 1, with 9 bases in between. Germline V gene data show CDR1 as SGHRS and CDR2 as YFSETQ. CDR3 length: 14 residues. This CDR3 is CASSLQGSSYEQYF. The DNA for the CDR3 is TGCGCCAGCAGCTTGCAGGGGTCTTCCTACGAGCAGTACTTC.

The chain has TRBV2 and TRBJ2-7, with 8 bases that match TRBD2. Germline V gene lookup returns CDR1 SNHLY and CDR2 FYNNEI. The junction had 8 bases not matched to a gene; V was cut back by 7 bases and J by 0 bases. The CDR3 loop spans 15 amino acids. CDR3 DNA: TGTGCCAGCAAGGAAAGTAGCGGGACCTCCTACGAGCAGTACTTC. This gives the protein CASKESSGTSYEQYF.